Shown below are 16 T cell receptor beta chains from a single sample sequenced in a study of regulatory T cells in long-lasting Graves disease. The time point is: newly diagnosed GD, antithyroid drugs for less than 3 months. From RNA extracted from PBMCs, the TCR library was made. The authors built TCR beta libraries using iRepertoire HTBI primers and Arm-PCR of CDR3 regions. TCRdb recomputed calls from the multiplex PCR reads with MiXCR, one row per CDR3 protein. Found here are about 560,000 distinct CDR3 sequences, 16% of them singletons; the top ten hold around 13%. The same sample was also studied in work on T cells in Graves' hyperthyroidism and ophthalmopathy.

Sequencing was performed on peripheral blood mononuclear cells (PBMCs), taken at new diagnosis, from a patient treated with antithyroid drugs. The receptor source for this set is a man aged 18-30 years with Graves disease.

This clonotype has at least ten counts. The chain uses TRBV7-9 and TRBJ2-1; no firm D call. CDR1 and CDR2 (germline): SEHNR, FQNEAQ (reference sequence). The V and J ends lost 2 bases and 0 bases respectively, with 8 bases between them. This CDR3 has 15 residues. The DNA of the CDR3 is TGTGCCAGCAGCTTACTACCAAGCTCCTACAATGAGCAGTTCTTC. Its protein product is CASSLLPSSYNEQFF. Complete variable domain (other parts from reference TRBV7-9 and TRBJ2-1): DTGVSQNPRHKITKRGQNVTFRCDPISEHNRLYWYRQTLGQGPEFLTYFQNEAQLEKSRLLSDRFSAERPKGSFSTLEIQRTEQGDSAMYLCASSLLPSSYNEQFFGPGTRLTVL.

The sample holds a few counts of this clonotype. The CDR3 DNA is TGCGCCAGCAGCCCCGGATCGGGGAACAATTCACCCCTCCACTTT. Residues: CASSPGSGNNSPLHF. The chain couples TRBV5-1 to TRBJ1-6; D not certain. The CDR3 covers 15 residues. The germline CDR1 and CDR2 sequences are SGHRS and YFSETQ. V dropped 4 bases and J dropped 7 bases, with 15 bases sitting between them.

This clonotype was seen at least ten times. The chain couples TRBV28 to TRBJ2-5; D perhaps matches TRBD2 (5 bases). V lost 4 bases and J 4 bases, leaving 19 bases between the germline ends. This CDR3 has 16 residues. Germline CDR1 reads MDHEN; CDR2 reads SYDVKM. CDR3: CASSSFSGSRGETQYF. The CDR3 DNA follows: TGTGCCAGCAGTTCTTTTTCGGGAAGTCGTGGAGAGACCCAGTACTTC.

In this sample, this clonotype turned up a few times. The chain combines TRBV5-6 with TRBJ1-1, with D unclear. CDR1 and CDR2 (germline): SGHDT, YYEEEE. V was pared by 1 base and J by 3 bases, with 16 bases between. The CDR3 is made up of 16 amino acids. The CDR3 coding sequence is TGTGCCAGCAGCTTGAAATTGAGTGGGTTTTACACTGAAGCTTTCTTT. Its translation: CASSLKLSGFYTEAFF.

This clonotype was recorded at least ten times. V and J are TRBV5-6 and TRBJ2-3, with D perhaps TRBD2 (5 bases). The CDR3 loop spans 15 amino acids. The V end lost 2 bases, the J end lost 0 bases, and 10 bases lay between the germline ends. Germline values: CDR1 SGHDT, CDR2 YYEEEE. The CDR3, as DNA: TGTGCCAGCAGCTTCCGAGCGGCTAGCACAGATACGCAGTATTTT. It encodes CASSFRAASTDTQYF.

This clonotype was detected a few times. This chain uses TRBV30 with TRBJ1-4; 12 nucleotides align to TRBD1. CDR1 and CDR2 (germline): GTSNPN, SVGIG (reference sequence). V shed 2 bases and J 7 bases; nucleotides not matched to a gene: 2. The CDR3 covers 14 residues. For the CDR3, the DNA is TGTGCCTGGAGTTGGGGACAGGGGGCTGAAAAACTGTTTTTT. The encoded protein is CAWSWGQGAEKLFF.

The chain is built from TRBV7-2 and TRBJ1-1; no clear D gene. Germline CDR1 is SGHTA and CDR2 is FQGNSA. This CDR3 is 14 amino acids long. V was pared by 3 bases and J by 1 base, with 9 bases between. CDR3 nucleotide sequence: TGTGCCAGCAGCTTCTTGACATCGAACACTGAAGCTTTCTTT. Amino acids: CASSFLTSNTEAFF.

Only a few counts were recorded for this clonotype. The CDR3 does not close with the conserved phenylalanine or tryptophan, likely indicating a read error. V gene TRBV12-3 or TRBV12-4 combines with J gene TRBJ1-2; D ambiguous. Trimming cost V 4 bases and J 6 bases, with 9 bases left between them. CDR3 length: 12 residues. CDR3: CASSWTEDGYTL. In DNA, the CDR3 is TGTGCCAGCAGTTGGACGGAGGATGGCTACACCCTC.

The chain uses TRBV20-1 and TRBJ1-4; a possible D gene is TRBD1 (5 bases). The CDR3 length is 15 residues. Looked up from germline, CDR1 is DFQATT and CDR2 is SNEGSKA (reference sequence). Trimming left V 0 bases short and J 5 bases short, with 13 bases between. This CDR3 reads CSARDTGALNEKLFF. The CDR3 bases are TGCAGTGCTAGAGATACTGGGGCCCTGAATGAAAAACTGTTTTTT.

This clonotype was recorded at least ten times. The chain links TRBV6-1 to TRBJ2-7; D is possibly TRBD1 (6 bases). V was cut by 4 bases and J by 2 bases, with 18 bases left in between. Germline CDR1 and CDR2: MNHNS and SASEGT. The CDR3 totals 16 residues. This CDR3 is CASSAHGTFGTYEQYF. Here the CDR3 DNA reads TGTGCCAGCAGTGCGCACGGGACATTTGGGACCTACGAGCAGTACTTC.

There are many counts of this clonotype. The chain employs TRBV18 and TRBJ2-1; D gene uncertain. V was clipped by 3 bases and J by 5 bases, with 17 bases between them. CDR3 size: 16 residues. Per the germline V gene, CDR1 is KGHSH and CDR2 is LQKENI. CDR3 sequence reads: CASSPTYNMGHNEQFF. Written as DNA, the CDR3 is TGTGCCAGCTCACCGACGTACAATATGGGCCACAATGAGCAGTTCTTC.

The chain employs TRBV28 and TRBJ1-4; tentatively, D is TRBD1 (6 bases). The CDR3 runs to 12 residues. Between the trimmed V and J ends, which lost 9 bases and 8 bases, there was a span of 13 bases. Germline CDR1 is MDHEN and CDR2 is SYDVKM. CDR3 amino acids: CASHRVGEKLFF. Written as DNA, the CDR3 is TGTGCCAGTCACAGGGTTGGAGAAAAACTGTTTTTT.

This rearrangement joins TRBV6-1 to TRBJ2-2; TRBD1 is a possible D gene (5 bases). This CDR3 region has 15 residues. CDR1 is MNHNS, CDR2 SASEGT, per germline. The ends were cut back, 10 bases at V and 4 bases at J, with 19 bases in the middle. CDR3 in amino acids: CATHEAGSGTGELFF. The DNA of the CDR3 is TGTGCCACCCACGAGGCAGGGTCAGGCACCGGGGAGCTGTTTTTT.

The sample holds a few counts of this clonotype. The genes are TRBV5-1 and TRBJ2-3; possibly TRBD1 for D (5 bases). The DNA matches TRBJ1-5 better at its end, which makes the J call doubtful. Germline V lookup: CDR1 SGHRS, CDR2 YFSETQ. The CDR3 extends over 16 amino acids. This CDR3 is CASSVGLAGLTDTQHF. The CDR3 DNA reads TGCGCCAGCAGCGTGGGACTAGCGGGACTCACAGATACGCAGCATTTT.

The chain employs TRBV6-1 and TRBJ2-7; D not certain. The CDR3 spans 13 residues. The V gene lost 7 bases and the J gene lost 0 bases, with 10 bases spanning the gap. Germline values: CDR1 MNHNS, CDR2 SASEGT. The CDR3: CASNPTVSYEQYF. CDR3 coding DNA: TGTGCCAGCAACCCTACAGTCTCCTACGAGCAGTACTTC.

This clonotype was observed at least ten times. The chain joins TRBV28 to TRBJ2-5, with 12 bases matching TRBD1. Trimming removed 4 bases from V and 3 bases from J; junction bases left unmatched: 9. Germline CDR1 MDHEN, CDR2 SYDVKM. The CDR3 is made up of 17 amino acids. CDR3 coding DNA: TGTGCCAGCAGTTGGGGGACAGGGGGCCGCTGGGAAGAGACCCAGTACTTC. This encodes CASSWGTGGRWEETQYF.